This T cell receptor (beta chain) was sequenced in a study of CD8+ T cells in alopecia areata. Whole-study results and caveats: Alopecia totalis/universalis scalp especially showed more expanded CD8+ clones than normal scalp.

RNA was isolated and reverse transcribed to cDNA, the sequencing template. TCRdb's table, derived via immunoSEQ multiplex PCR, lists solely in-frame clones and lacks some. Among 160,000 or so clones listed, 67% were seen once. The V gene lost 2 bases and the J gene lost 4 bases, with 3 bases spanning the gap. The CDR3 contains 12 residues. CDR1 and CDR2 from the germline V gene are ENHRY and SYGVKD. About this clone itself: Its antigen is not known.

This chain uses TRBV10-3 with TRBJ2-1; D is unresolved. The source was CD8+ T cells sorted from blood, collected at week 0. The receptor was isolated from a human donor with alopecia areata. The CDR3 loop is CAISEMYNEQFF. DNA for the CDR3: TGTGCCATCAGTGAGATGTACAATGAGCAGTTCTTC.